This TCR beta chain was captured in a study of OX40 agonist ivuxolimab in advanced cancers. Study overall: Patients with prior anti-PD-1, anti-PD-L1 or anti-CTLA-4 therapy were eligible; less than 50% had some.

Germline V gives CDR1 MNHEY, CDR2 SMNVEV (reference sequence). This CDR3 region has 15 residues. The V and J ends lost 2 bases and 2 bases respectively, with 10 bases between them. Sequenced by immunoSEQ multiplex PCR; TCRdb stores in-frame clones only, minus some. Seen here are about 89,000 clones, roughly 84% observed once, and the top ten hold about 0.28%. The chain has TRBV27 and TRBJ1-5, with D possibly matching TRBD1 (5 bases). This sequence was found in an adult with an advanced solid tumor such as melanoma, head and neck, liver or kidney cancer. The specimen was CD4+ or CD8+ T cells sorted from blood, collected in a trial of the OX40 agonist ivuxolimab. The CDR3: CASSLAGGGNQPQHF. The CDR3 DNA reads as TGTGCCAGCAGTTTAGCGGGGGGAGGCAATCAGCCCCAGCATTTT.